What follows are 27 T cell receptor beta chains derived from one specimen sequenced in a study of blood T cell repertoires in COVID-19. TCRdb's table, derived via immunoSEQ multiplex PCR, lists solely in-frame clones and lacks some. This sample has approximately 220,000 clones, with roughly 80% found just once. Sequenced material: PBMCs or T cells enriched from blood (not recorded which). These TCRs come from a woman in her thirties or forties with acute COVID-19.

This clone was picked up a small number of times. The chain uses TRBV4-3 and TRBJ2-1; perhaps TRBD2 as D (7 bases). V lost 5 bases, J lost 6 bases, and 11 bases lay in between. CDR3 length equals 13 residues. Germline V gene data show CDR1 as LGHNA and CDR2 as YSLEER. The CDR3 loop is CASSGGAFNEQFF. CDR3 nucleotide sequence: TGCGCCAGCAGCGGGGGGGCTTTCAATGAGCAGTTCTTC.

The J gene is TRBJ2-1, the V gene TRBV11-2; 8 bases are shared with TRBD2. Per the germline V gene, CDR1 is SGHAT and CDR2 is FQNNGV. The trim removed 5 bases at V and 6 bases at J, leaving 12 bases unmatched. The CDR3 is 16 residues long. The CDR3 here is CASSPGTGRVGNEQFF. The CDR3 nucleotides read TGTGCCAGCAGCCCAGGTACCGGGAGGGTTGGCAATGAGCAGTTCTTC.

V is TRBV19 and J is TRBJ2-1, with D possibly TRBD2 on 5 matching bases. Germline CDR1 LNHDA, CDR2 SQIVND (reference sequence). CDR3 length: 15 residues. The V and J ends lost 6 bases and 6 bases respectively, with 18 bases between them. CDR3 coding DNA: TGTGCCAGTAGGCAGGACGGGAAGACGGTCAATGAGCAGTTCTTC. This codes for CASRQDGKTVNEQFF.

This chain joins TRBV2 and TRBJ1-3; possibly TRBD1 for D (5 bases). The length of the CDR3 is 15 residues. In germline, CDR1 is SNHLY, CDR2 FYNNEI. The V end lost 3 bases, the J end lost 0 bases, and 9 bases lay between the germline ends. The chain's CDR3 is CASSEMGLSGNTIYF. CDR3 sequence (DNA): TGTGCCAGCAGTGAGATGGGGCTCTCTGGAAACACCATATATTTT.

The count of this clone is one. The chain recombines TRBV5-5 with TRBJ1-1; 7 bases agree with TRBD1. The CDR3 is made up of 16 amino acids. From germline, CDR1 is SGHKS and CDR2 YYEKEE (reference sequence). Losses at the gene ends were 0 bases for V and 0 bases for J; bases not matched to a gene: 5. CDR3 in amino acids: CASSLAPGQMNTEAFF. For the CDR3, the DNA is TGTGCCAGCAGCTTGGCGCCGGGACAGATGAACACTGAAGCTTTCTTT. Full variable domain (remainder filled in from reference TRBV5-5 and TRBJ1-1): DAGVTQSPTHLIKTRGQQVTLRCSPISGHKSVSWYQQVLGQGPQFIFQYYEKEERGRGNFPDRFSARQFPNYSSELNVNALLLGDSALYLCASSLAPGQMNTEAFFGQGTRLTVV.

V is TRBV10-3 and J is TRBJ1-1; unclear D gene. Germline V gene data show CDR1 as ENHRY and CDR2 as SYGVKD. V was trimmed by 5 bases and J by 0 bases, leaving 10 bases between them. This CDR3 spans 14 amino acids. CDR3 residues: CAISPTSVNTEAFF. CDR3 bases: TGTGCCATCAGTCCAACCTCAGTGAACACTGAAGCTTTCTTT.

This clone was counted a few times. This rearrangement joins TRBV28 to TRBJ2-7; no clear D gene. The V end lost 5 bases, the J end lost 4 bases, and 15 bases lay between the germline ends. Germline V gene lookup returns CDR1 MDHEN and CDR2 SYDVKM. The CDR3 contains 14 residues. Here the CDR3 DNA reads TGTGCCAGCAGTGAAAGACACGGTCATTACGAGCAGTACTTC. It codes for CASSERHGHYEQYF.

This chain joins TRBV24-1 and TRBJ1-2, with 9 nucleotides matching TRBD1. This CDR3 region has 15 residues. Germline lookup yields CDR1 KGHDR and CDR2 SFDVKD. The junction had 5 bases not matched to a gene; V was cut back by 3 bases and J by 4 bases. CDR3 sequence: CATSDETGGIYGYTF. The CDR3 region has the DNA TGTGCCACCAGTGATGAGACAGGGGGAATCTATGGCTACACCTTC.

This sequence joins TRBV7-2 and TRBJ2-5, with D possibly TRBD1 on 7 matching bases. V was pared by 1 base and J by 1 base, with 13 bases between. The CDR3 covers 16 residues. Germline loops: CDR1 SGHTA, CDR2 FQGNSA. Here the CDR3 DNA reads TGTGCCAGCAGCTTAGGGCAGGGGGGCTCCCAAGAGACCCAGTACTTC. Its translation is CASSLGQGGSQETQYF. Complete variable domain (other parts from reference TRBV7-2 and TRBJ2-5): GAGVSQSPSNKVTEKGKDVELRCDPISGHTALYWYRQSLGQGLEFLIYFQGNSAPDKSGLPSDRFSAERTGGSVSTLTIQRTQQEDSAVYLCASSLGQGGSQETQYFGPGTRLLVL.

This clone was found a few times. This chain joins TRBV5-4 and TRBJ2-2, with TRBD1 as a possible D gene (6 bases). The V gene lost 1 base and the J gene lost 3 bases, with 13 bases spanning the gap. The germline V gene encodes CDR1 SGHNT and CDR2 YYREEE (reference sequence). There are 16 residues in the CDR3. In nucleotides, the CDR3 is TGTGCCAGCAGCTTGCTTTGGGGGCGCGACACCGGGGAGCTGTTTTTT. This sequence encodes CASSLLWGRDTGELFF.

This clone was seen a single time. This chain links TRBV5-1 with TRBJ1-1; D is perhaps TRBD1 (5 bases). Trimming left V 8 bases short and J 4 bases short, with 18 bases between. Germline lookup yields CDR1 SGHRS and CDR2 YFSETQ. The length of the CDR3 is 14 residues. The CDR3 loop is CASKTGEVGTEAFF. The CDR3 region has the DNA TGCGCCAGTAAAACGGGGGAAGTGGGCACTGAAGCTTTCTTT. The variable domain in full, with the rest retrieved from reference TRBV5-1 and TRBJ1-1, is KAGVTQTPRYLIKTRGQQVTLSCSPISGHRSVSWYQQTPGQGLQFLFEYFSETQRNKGNFPGRFSGRQFSNSRSEMNVSTLELGDSALYLCASKTGEVGTEAFFGQGTRLTVV.

The rearrangement joins TRBV28 to TRBJ1-1, with a tentative D call TRBD1 (6 bases). There are 14 residues in the CDR3. V lost 5 bases to trimming and J lost 0 bases, with 10 bases between them. Germline CDR1 MDHEN, CDR2 SYDVKM. CDR3 in amino acids: CASSRRGVNTEAFF. The CDR3 coding sequence is TGTGCCAGCAGTCGCAGGGGAGTGAACACTGAAGCTTTCTTT. Full variable domain (remainder filled in from reference TRBV28 and TRBJ1-1): DVKVTQSSRYLVKRTGEKVFLECVQDMDHENMFWYRQDPGLGLRLIYFSYDVKMKEKGDIPEGYSVSREKKERFSLILESASTNQTSMYLCASSRRGVNTEAFFGQGTRLTVV.

The V call is TRBV2, the J call TRBJ1-1, with D possibly being TRBD1 (5 bases). The CDR3 has 16 amino acids. The ends were cut back, 6 bases at V and 4 bases at J, with 21 bases in the middle. Looked up from germline, CDR1 is SNHLY and CDR2 is FYNNEI. CDR3 residues: CASRGVPGRGGTEAFF. In nucleotides, the CDR3 is TGTGCCAGCAGGGGGGTCCCCGGGCGGGGGGGCACTGAAGCTTTCTTT.

V is TRBV7-8 and J is TRBJ1-5; 8 positions match TRBD1. After removal of 0 bases from V and 7 bases from J, the junction contained 11 bases not matched to a gene. The CDR3 length is 17 residues. Germline CDR1 SGHVS, CDR2 FQNEAQ. The CDR3 protein is CASSLARETGVRQPQHF. CDR3 coding DNA: TGTGCCAGCAGCTTAGCGCGAGAGACAGGGGTTCGGCAGCCCCAGCATTTT.

V gene TRBV5-6 combines with J gene TRBJ2-3, with D unresolved. V lost 1 base, J lost 0 bases, and 6 bases lay in between. This CDR3 region has 14 residues. Germline V CDR1 and CDR2: SGHDT, YYEEEE. CDR3 residues: CASSLSSSTDTQYF. The CDR3 DNA reads TGTGCCAGCAGCTTGTCCAGTAGCACAGATACGCAGTATTTT.

The chain recombines TRBV6-2 or TRBV6-3 with TRBJ2-5, with 7 bases matching TRBD1. The CDR3 length is 14 residues. V gave up 5 bases and J gave up 5 bases; unmatched junction bases: 8. Per germline, CDR1 MNHEY and CDR2 SVGEGT. The CDR3 DNA reads TGTGCCAGCAGTCAGACAGGGCTCGGCGAGACCCAGTACTTC. Translating it yields CASSQTGLGETQYF.

This chain uses TRBV5-8 with TRBJ2-3; TRBD2 is a possible D gene (6 bases). CDR1 is SGHTS and CDR2 is YDEGEE in the germline V gene. This CDR3 spans 14 amino acids. Trimming cost V 0 bases and J 6 bases, with 11 bases left between them. The CDR3 region is CASSLASREDTQYF. DNA of the CDR3: TGTGCCAGCAGCTTGGCCAGCCGGGAGGATACGCAGTATTTT.

The rearrangement uses TRBV19 and TRBJ1-1, with 8 nucleotides matching TRBD1. Germline CDR1 is LNHDA and CDR2 is SQIVND (reference sequence). Trimming cost V 0 bases and J 5 bases; bases outside gene matches: 8. The CDR3 sequence is 16 residues long. The DNA for the CDR3 is TGTGCCAGTAGTATAGATCGGACAGGGTCTAGGACTGAAGCTTTCTTT. Translated, it gives CASSIDRTGSRTEAFF.

This clone was picked up a small number of times. The chain carries TRBV2 and TRBJ2-7; 8 bases match TRBD2. The V gene's germline CDR1 is SNHLY and CDR2 FYNNEI. J lost 6 bases, V lost 5 bases, and 9 bases had no gene match. The CDR3 is 14 residues long. The chain's CDR3 is CASSMSGGSLEQYF. The CDR3 DNA reads TGTGCCAGCAGTATGTCGGGGGGGAGTCTCGAGCAGTACTTC.

J is TRBJ2-7 and V is TRBV4-2; weak D call: TRBD2 (6 bases). CDR1 is LGHNA and CDR2 is YNFKEQ in the germline V gene. This CDR3 is 16 amino acids long. Trimming removed 0 bases from V and 2 bases from J, with 14 bases in between. The CDR3: CASSQERGTVTYEQYF. CDR3 in DNA: TGTGCCAGCAGCCAAGAACGCGGGACGGTTACCTACGAGCAGTACTTC.

This chain uses TRBV30 with TRBJ1-6; D possibly corresponds to TRBD1 (6 bases). The V and J ends lost 5 bases and 8 bases respectively, with 13 bases between them. The CDR3 is 13 residues long. The germline V gene encodes CDR1 GTSNPN and CDR2 SVGIG (reference sequence). The CDR3 DNA sequence: TGTGCCTGGGACAGGTCCACCTATTCACCCCTCCACTTT. It specifies CAWDRSTYSPLHF.

This clone was found a few times. The chain has TRBV7-2 and TRBJ2-5; perhaps TRBD2 as D (5 bases). This CDR3 has 13 amino acids. V was trimmed by 5 bases and J by 7 bases, leaving 14 bases between them. Germline CDR1 reads SGHTA; CDR2 reads FQGNSA. CDR3 protein: CASSPITEGTQYF. CDR3 DNA sequence: TGTGCCAGCAGCCCAATCACCGAGGGGACCCAGTACTTC.

The rearrangement uses TRBV2 and TRBJ2-1; 11 bases map to TRBD2. The CDR3 length is 15 residues. The J segment lost 7 bases and the V segment lost 4 bases, leaving 6 bases of the junction unmatched. CDR1 is SNHLY, CDR2 FYNNEI, per germline. The CDR3 DNA is TGTGCCAGCAGTGGTAGCGGGGGGGCTGGGAATGAGCAGTTCTTC. Translating gives CASSGSGGAGNEQFF.

This clone showed up just a few times. The chain couples TRBV30 to TRBJ2-1; a possible D gene is TRBD2 (6 bases). Germline-derived CDR1 and CDR2 are GTSNPN and SVGIG (reference sequence). The CDR3 is made up of 13 amino acids. Trimming shortened V by 8 bases and J by 1 base, and 12 bases separated the two germline ends. The CDR3 loop is CAGFSGSYNEQFF. CDR3 coding DNA: TGTGCCGGCTTTAGCGGTTCCTACAATGAGCAGTTCTTC.

The table lists this clone with a count of one. The gene calls are TRBV7-9 and TRBJ2-1; TRBD1 is a possible D gene (7 bases). CDR3 size: 13 residues. Germline CDR1 reads SEHNR; CDR2 reads FQNEAQ (reference sequence). The V and J ends lost 6 bases and 7 bases respectively, with 13 bases between them. CDR3 region: CASRSAGGNEQFF. The CDR3 nucleotides are TGTGCCAGCAGGTCCGCAGGGGGGAATGAGCAGTTCTTC.

The genes are TRBV24-1 and TRBJ2-7, with TRBD1 identical over 7 bases. V shed 2 bases, J shed 6 bases, and the junction held 9 bases outside the gene matches. Germline V gene data show CDR1 as KGHDR and CDR2 as SFDVKD. The CDR3 length is 15 residues. The CDR3 sequence: CATSDSTGSVGEQYF. The DNA of the CDR3 is TGTGCCACCAGTGATTCGACAGGGTCTGTGGGCGAGCAGTACTTC.

This clone was seen just once. The J gene is TRBJ1-2, the V gene TRBV28, with D hard to call. Germline lookup yields CDR1 MDHEN and CDR2 SYDVKM. The CDR3 is made up of 15 amino acids. Trimming took 2 bases from V and 0 from J, leaving 10 bases between them. The CDR3 spells CASSLEGRANYGYTF. The CDR3 nucleotides are TGTGCCAGCAGTTTAGAGGGTAGAGCTAACTATGGCTACACCTTC.